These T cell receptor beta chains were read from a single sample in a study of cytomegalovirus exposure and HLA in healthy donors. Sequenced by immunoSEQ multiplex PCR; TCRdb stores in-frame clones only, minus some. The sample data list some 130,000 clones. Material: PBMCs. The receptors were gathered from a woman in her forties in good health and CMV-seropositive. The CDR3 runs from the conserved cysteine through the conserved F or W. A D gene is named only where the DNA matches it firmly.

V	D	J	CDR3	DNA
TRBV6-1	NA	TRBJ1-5	CASSELTTGPEHF	TGTGCCAGCAGTGAACTAACCACAGGGCCCGAGCATTTT
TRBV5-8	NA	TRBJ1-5	CASSYQWGRLVMTQHF	TGTGCCAGCAGCTACCAATGGGGCCGCCTTGTAATGACCCAGCATTTT
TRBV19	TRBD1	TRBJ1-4	CASTVTGGIEKLFF	TGTGCCAGTACCGTGACAGGGGGCATTGAAAAACTGTTTTTT
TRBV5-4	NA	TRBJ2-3	CASRADTSTDTQYF	TGTGCCAGCAGGGCGGACACCAGCACAGATACGCAGTATTTT
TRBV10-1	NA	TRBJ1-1	CASSESRRDTEAFF	TGCGCCAGTAGTGAAAGCCGTCGGGACACTGAAGCTTTCTTT
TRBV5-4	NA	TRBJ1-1	CASSRGGENTEAFF	TGTGCCAGCAGCCGGGGGGGTGAGAACACTGAAGCTTTCTTT
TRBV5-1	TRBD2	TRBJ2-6	CASSLASGTSSSPLWTF	TGCGCCAGCAGCTTGGCCTCCGGGACTAGTTCCTCTCCTCTCTGGACTTTC
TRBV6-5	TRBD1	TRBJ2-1	CASSYKRTGIYNEQFF	TGTGCCAGCAGTTACAAACGGACAGGGATATACAATGAGCAGTTCTTC
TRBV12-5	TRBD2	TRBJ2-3	CASGLGLASTDTQYF	TGTGCTAGTGGTCTGGGACTAGCTAGCACAGATACGCAGTATTTT
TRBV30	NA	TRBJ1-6	CAWRRTTYNSPLHF	TGTGCCTGGAGGAGGACAACCTATAATTCACCCCTCCACTTT
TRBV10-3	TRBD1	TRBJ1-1	CAISESGQGAAEAFF	TGTGCCATCAGTGAGTCTGGACAGGGGGCCGCTGAAGCTTTCTTT
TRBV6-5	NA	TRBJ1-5	CASRLDGSNQPQHF	TGTGCCAGCAGATTAGACGGGAGCAATCAGCCCCAGCATTTT
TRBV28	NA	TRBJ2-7	CASSLGGGAGHEQYF	TGTGCCAGCAGTTTGGGAGGGGGAGCGGGCCACGAGCAGTACTTC
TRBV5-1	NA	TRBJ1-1	CASSLALGGTEAFF	TGCGCCAGCAGCTTGGCCTTAGGGGGCACTGAAGCTTTCTTT
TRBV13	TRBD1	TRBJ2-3	CASSTGQGADTQYF	TGTGCCAGCAGCACAGGACAGGGGGCAGATACGCAGTATTTT
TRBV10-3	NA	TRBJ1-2	CAISQGSDSNGYTF	TGTGCCATCAGCCAGGGGTCGGACTCAAATGGCTACACCTTC
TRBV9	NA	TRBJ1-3	CASSVDNEYTIYF	TGTGCCAGCAGCGTGGACAATGAATACACCATATATTTT
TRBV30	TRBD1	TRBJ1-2	CAWSGWAGTGRNYGYTF	TGTGCCTGGAGTGGTTGGGCCGGGACAGGGAGGAACTATGGCTACACCTTC
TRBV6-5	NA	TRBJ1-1	CASSYSRGGRGTEAFF	TGTGCCAGCAGTTACTCGAGGGGCGGGAGGGGCACTGAAGCTTTCTTT
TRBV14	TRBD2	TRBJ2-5	CASSQEGLAGGPETQYF	TGTGCCAGCAGCCAAGAGGGACTAGCGGGAGGGCCAGAGACCCAGTACTTC
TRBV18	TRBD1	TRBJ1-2	CASSRQGAEDGYTF	TGTGCCAGCTCCCGTCAGGGGGCTGAGGATGGCTACACCTTC
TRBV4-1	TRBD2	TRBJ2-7	CASSPSRILAGEDEQYF	TGCGCCAGCAGCCCATCCCGCATACTAGCGGGAGAGGACGAGCAGTACTTC
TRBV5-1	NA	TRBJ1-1	CASSFEVEGTEAFF	TGCGCCAGCAGCTTTGAGGTGGAGGGCACTGAAGCTTTCTTT
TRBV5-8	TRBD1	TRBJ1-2	CASSWTGKGYGYTF	TGTGCCAGCAGCTGGACAGGGAAGGGCTATGGCTACACCTTC
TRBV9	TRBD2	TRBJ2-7	CASSVASGSYEQYF	TGTGCCAGCAGCGTCGCTAGCGGCTCCTACGAGCAGTACTTC
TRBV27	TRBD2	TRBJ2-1	CASSLLGLAEPKFF	TGTGCCAGCAGTTTATTAGGACTAGCGGAGCCGAAGTTCTTC
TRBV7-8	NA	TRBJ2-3	CASSLKGADTQYF	TGTGCCAGCAGCTTAAAAGGGGCGGATACGCAGTATTTT
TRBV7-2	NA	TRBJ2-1	CASSLIGRYNEQFF	TGTGCCAGCAGCTTAATAGGGAGATACAATGAGCAGTTCTTC
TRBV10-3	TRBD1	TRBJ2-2	CAIRETGDTGKLFF	TGTGCCATCAGGGAGACAGGGGACACCGGGAAGCTGTTTTTT
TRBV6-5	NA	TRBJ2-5	CASSYSVEFQETQYF	TGTGCCAGCAGTTACTCCGTGGAGTTCCAAGAGACCCAGTACTTC
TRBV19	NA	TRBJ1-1	CASRARVKLVEAFF	TGTGCCAGTAGGGCCAGGGTCAAGCTGGTCGAAGCTTTCTTT
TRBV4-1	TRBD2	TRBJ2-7	CASSQVMTSGTHEQYF	TGCGCCAGCAGCCAAGTCATGACTAGCGGGACCCACGAGCAGTACTTC
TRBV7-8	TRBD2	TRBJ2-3	CASSLRTSPDTQYF	TGTGCCAGCAGCCTCCGGACTAGCCCAGATACGCAGTATTTT
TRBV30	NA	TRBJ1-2	CAWSLSGQGRFTF	TGTGCCTGGAGTCTATCCGGGCAGGGTAGGTTCACCTTC
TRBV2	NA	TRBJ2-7	CASSGPGYHEQYF	TGTGCCAGCAGTGGCCCAGGGTATCACGAGCAGTACTTC
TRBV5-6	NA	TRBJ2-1	CASSSQVGPKFF	TGTGCCAGCAGCTCTCAGGTCGGCCCCAAGTTCTTC
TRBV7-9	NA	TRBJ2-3	CASSPRPFNPNWYF	TGTGCCAGCAGCCCCAGGCCTTTTAATCCCAATTGGTATTTT
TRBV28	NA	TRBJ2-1	CASRLTKGNEQFF	TGTGCCAGCAGACTCACTAAAGGCAATGAGCAGTTCTTC
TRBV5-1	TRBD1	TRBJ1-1	CASSWDRKNTEAFF	TGCGCCAGCAGTTGGGACAGAAAGAACACTGAAGCTTTCTTT
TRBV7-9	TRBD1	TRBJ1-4	CASGARQGATNEKLFF	TGTGCCAGCGGAGCCCGACAGGGTGCAACTAATGAAAAACTGTTTTTT
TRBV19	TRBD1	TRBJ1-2	CASRVAGQGFYGYTF	TGTGCCAGCCGGGTCGCGGGACAGGGGTTCTATGGCTACACCTTC
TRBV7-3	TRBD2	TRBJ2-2	CASSWTSGSTGELFF	TGTGCCAGCAGCTGGACTAGCGGTTCCACCGGGGAGCTGTTTTTT
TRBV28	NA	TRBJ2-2	CASSLATRGELFF	TGTGCCAGCAGTTTAGCGACTCGCGGGGAGCTGTTTTTT
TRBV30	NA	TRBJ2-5	CAWSVWQQETQYF	TGTGCCTGGAGTGTTTGGCAGCAAGAGACCCAGTACTTC
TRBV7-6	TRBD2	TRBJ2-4	CASSLEVAGVVKNIQYF	TGTGCCAGCAGCTTAGAGGTTGCGGGAGTAGTCAAAAACATTCAGTACTTC
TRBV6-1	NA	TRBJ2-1	CASSDGVHNEQFF	TGTGCCAGCAGTGACGGGGTCCACAATGAGCAGTTCTTC
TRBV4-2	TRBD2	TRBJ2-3	CASSLQREGDSDTQYF	TGTGCCAGCAGCCTCCAGCGGGAGGGCGACTCAGATACGCAGTATTTT
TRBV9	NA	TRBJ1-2	CASSVEGQGLYGYTF	TGTGCCAGCAGCGTAGAGGGGCAGGGACTGTATGGCTACACCTTC
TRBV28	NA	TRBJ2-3	CASSFGGAAPDTQYF	TGTGCCAGCAGTTTCGGTGGGGCGGCCCCAGATACGCAGTATTTT
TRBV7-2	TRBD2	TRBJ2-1	CASSTSGGVSYNEQFF	TGTGCCAGCAGTACTAGCGGAGGGGTCTCCTACAATGAGCAGTTCTTC
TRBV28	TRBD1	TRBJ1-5	CASKGTGRVGPQHF	TGTGCCAGCAAAGGGACAGGCCGTGTAGGGCCCCAGCATTTT
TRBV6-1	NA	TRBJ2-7	CASSVREGEANEQYF	TGTGCCAGCAGTGTAAGGGAAGGGGAAGCAAACGAGCAGTACTTC
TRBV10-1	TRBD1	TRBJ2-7	CASSQTGASSYEQYF	TGCGCCAGCAGCCAAACAGGGGCAAGCTCCTACGAGCAGTACTTC
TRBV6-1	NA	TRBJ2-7	CASSEGGEPYEQYF	TGTGCCAGCAGTGAAGGCGGGGAGCCCTACGAGCAGTACTTC
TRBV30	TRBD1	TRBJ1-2	CAWSQGGTGYGGYTF	TGTGCCTGGAGTCAGGGGGGGACAGGGTACGGGGGCTACACCTTC